This TCR beta chain appears in the sequencing data of a study of T cell repertoires in cytomegalovirus infection. Looking at the study overall: Through public TCR beta signatures, both CMV infection and matching HLA type were indicated.

Comment on this clonotype: Its cognate antigen is unknown.

CDR1 and CDR2 from the germline V gene are SGHVS and FQNEAQ. CDR3 length: 16 amino acids. V was shortened by 1 base and J by 1 base, with 13 bases between the two germline ends. MiXCR was run by TCRdb on the reads, yielding one entry per CDR3 protein. The sample consists of 700,000 to 950,000 distinct CDR3 sequences, 32% of them appearing once. Sequenced material: cultured CD8+ T cells from PBMCs, taken from culture after CMV antigen stimulation. The rearrangement joins TRBV7-8 to TRBJ1-1; possible D gene TRBD1, 6 bases. The receptor comes from a human donor in good health (CMV status not recorded). Some clones in this sample may be carry-over from other donors' samples. The CDR3 sequence: CASSLEGVLANTEAFF. CDR3 DNA: TGTGCCAGCAGCTTAGAGGGGGTACTCGCGAACACTGAAGCTTTCTTT.